Shown below are 11 T cell receptor beta chains from a single sample sequenced in a study of blood T cell dynamics during melanoma immunotherapy. Time point given: pre-treatment baseline. Profiling relied on immunoSEQ multiplex PCR, and the TCRdb table lists in-frame clones only, not all of them. This repertoire shows about 11,000 clones, about four fifths found once; its top ten account for 14%. Here the sequenced sample was blood, taken from a patient treated with checkpoint blockade. These receptors originate from a human donor with melanoma.

This chain connects TRBV5-1 to TRBJ2-7; D unclear. Germline CDR1 reads SGHRS; CDR2 reads YFSETQ. This CDR3 comprises 13 residues. V was clipped by 7 bases and J by 6 bases, with 17 bases between them. CDR3 coding DNA: TGCGCCAGCCCGCACTCTGGGATGGGCGAGCAGTACTTC. This sequence encodes CASPHSGMGEQYF. Using reference TRBV5-1 and TRBJ2-7 for the parts outside the CDR3, the full variable domain is KAGVTQTPRYLIKTRGQQVTLSCSPISGHRSVSWYQQTPGQGLQFLFEYFSETQRNKGNFPGRFSGRQFSNSRSEMNVSTLELGDSALYLCASPHSGMGEQYFGPGTRLTVT.

In this sample, this clone turned up once. The rearrangement joins TRBV13 to TRBJ1-1; D call uncertain. Germline V lookup: CDR1 PRHDT, CDR2 FYEKMQ (reference sequence). The V gene lost 5 bases and the J gene lost 8 bases, with 12 bases spanning the gap. This CDR3 region has 12 residues. The CDR3 region has the DNA TGTGCCAGCAGCCCGGGTACAAGGGAAGCTTTCTTT. Its translation: CASSPGTREAFF.

This clone has a handful of counts. The chain carries TRBV4-1 and TRBJ2-7, with a weak D call TRBD2 (6 bases). The V end lost 4 bases, the J end lost 3 bases, and 19 bases lay between the germline ends. Germline-derived CDR1 and CDR2 are MGHRA and YSYEKL. The CDR3 loop spans 16 amino acids. The CDR3 sequence is CASSPVTSPPYYEQYF. CDR3 coding DNA: TGCGCCAGCAGCCCGGTAACTAGCCCTCCTTACTACGAGCAGTACTTC.

The V call is TRBV7-2, the J call TRBJ2-5, with 10 bases fitting TRBD2. Trimming took 4 bases from V and 5 from J; bases not matched to a gene: 4. The CDR3 has 14 residues. Germline loops: CDR1 SGHTA, CDR2 FQGNSA. CDR3 sequence: CASSYSGGLETQYF. CDR3 nucleotide sequence: TGTGCCAGCAGCTATAGCGGGGGGCTGGAGACCCAGTACTTC.

The V and J genes are TRBV7-2 and TRBJ1-6, with D perhaps matching TRBD1 (6 bases). V was shortened by 3 bases and J by 11 bases, with 14 bases between the two germline ends. The V gene's germline CDR1 is SGHTA and CDR2 FQGNSA. The CDR3 spans 14 residues. The CDR3 sequence: CASSFPGAGAPLHF. In nucleotides, the CDR3 is TGTGCCAGCAGCTTTCCGGGGGCGGGGGCACCCCTCCACTTT.

This chain joins TRBV7-9 and TRBJ1-5; 9 bases match TRBD1. Germline V CDR1 and CDR2: SEHNR, FQNEAQ (reference sequence). J was trimmed by 3 bases and V by 1 base; bases with no gene match: 10. This CDR3 contains 18 residues. The CDR3 DNA sequence: TGTGCCAGCAGCTTAGGACAGGGGGGCGGGTTATCCAATCAGCCCCAGCATTTT. Its translation is CASSLGQGGGLSNQPQHF.

This clone appeared a single time. The chain is built from TRBV7-7 and TRBJ2-1; 10 bases map to TRBD1. Germline V gene sequence: CDR1 SSHAT, CDR2 FNYEAQ (reference sequence). J was trimmed by 6 bases and V by 5 bases; bases with no gene match: 10. The CDR3 is made up of 16 amino acids. The CDR3 reads CASSHSPGQGTNEQFF. In DNA form, the CDR3 reads TGTGCCAGCAGCCATTCGCCGGGACAGGGGACCAATGAGCAGTTCTTC.

The chain recombines TRBV5-4 with TRBJ2-7; 11 bases align to TRBD2. The V gene's germline CDR1 is SGHNT and CDR2 YYREEE (reference sequence). V trimming: 3 bases; J trimming: 2 bases; junction bases outside the gene matches: 10. There are 17 residues in the CDR3. The CDR3 sequence: CASSWETLAGETYEQYF. The DNA of the CDR3 is TGTGCCAGCAGCTGGGAAACACTAGCGGGGGAGACCTACGAGCAGTACTTC.

About this clone: Within the sample, other DNA sequences also encode this same CDR3. The chain links TRBV18 to TRBJ1-1; no definite D call. Trimming took 1 base from V and 1 from J, leaving 4 bases between them. CDR3 size: 13 residues. The germline V gene has CDR1 KGHSH and CDR2 LQKENI. CDR3 amino acids: CASSPQGNTEAFF. The CDR3 coding sequence is TGTGCCAGCTCACCACAAGGGAACACTGAAGCTTTCTTT.

The chain employs TRBV9 and TRBJ2-1; TRBD1 agrees at 10 bases. V was clipped by 0 bases and J by 3 bases; unmatched bases: 0. The CDR3 contains 15 residues. Germline CDR1 reads SGDLS; CDR2 reads YYNGEE. Here the CDR3 DNA reads TGTGCCAGCAGCGTAGGGGACAGGGGCTACAATGAGCAGTTCTTC. Protein product: CASSVGDRGYNEQFF. The full variable domain, in which reference TRBV9 and TRBJ2-1 provide the parts outside the CDR3, is DSGVTQTPKHLITATGQRVTLRCSPRSGDLSVYWYQQSLDQGLQFLIQYYNGEERAKGNILERFSAQQFPDLHSELNLSSLELGDSALYFCASSVGDRGYNEQFFGPGTRLTVL.

This clone came up a few times. The V call is TRBV10-2, the J call TRBJ1-6; D is perhaps TRBD1 (5 bases). There are 13 residues in the CDR3. CDR1 is WSHSY, CDR2 SAAADI, per germline. V lost 10 bases to trimming and J lost 8 bases, with 15 bases between them. The CDR3 nucleotides are TGCGCCACCAGGGTGGGGGAGGATTCACCCCTCCACTTT. It translates to CATRVGEDSPLHF.